Shown below are 30 T cell receptor beta chains from a single sample sequenced in a study of response to subunit inactivated influenza vaccine. TCRdb recomputed calls from the RT-PCR reads with MiXCR, one row per CDR3 protein. The repertoire has 590,000 or so distinct CDR3 sequences, around 15% of them found once; the top ten carry roughly 7.2%. The input for sequencing was PBMCs from blood, taken around 14 days before vaccination. These receptors all stem from a man aged 50-59 years who received an inactivated influenza vaccine.

The sample holds a few counts of this clonotype. The V gene is TRBV4-3, the J gene TRBJ2-7; D not certain. V gave up 3 bases and J gave up 2 bases, with 14 bases separating them. CDR1 LGHNA and CDR2 YSLEER come from the germline V gene. This CDR3 region has 15 residues. The CDR3: CASSQRQAPAYEQYF. As DNA, the CDR3 is TGCGCCAGCAGCCAGAGACAAGCACCCGCCTACGAGCAGTACTTC.

The chain recombines TRBV4-2 with TRBJ1-6; D is possibly TRBD1 (6 bases). The germline V gene encodes CDR1 LGHNA and CDR2 YNFKEQ. The CDR3 is made up of 14 amino acids. V was trimmed by 6 bases and J by 5 bases, leaving 11 bases between them. This CDR3 reads CASSSQGDNSPLHF. In DNA, the CDR3 is TGTGCCAGCAGTTCACAGGGTGATAATTCACCCCTCCACTTT.

The gene calls are TRBV20-1 and TRBJ1-3; no firm D call. V was clipped by 5 bases and J by 0 bases, with 5 bases between them. The CDR3 loop spans 12 amino acids. Germline V gives CDR1 DFQATT, CDR2 SNEGSKA (reference sequence). CDR3 amino acids: CSAPASGNTIYF. CDR3 DNA sequence: TGCAGTGCTCCAGCCTCTGGAAACACCATATATTTT.

This clonotype was recorded a few times. V and J are TRBV28 and TRBJ1-2, with D perhaps matching TRBD1 (5 bases). Per germline, CDR1 MDHEN and CDR2 SYDVKM. The CDR3 has 16 amino acids. V was shortened by 1 base and J by 4 bases, with 16 bases between the two germline ends. This CDR3 is CASSLSGTARVYGYTF. The CDR3 coding sequence is TGTGCCAGCAGTTTATCCGGGACCGCTCGAGTCTATGGCTACACCTTC.

V usage is TRBV7-9 and J usage is TRBJ1-6, with D perhaps TRBD1 (5 bases). Germline lookup yields CDR1 SEHNR and CDR2 FQNEAQ (reference sequence). The CDR3 is made up of 15 amino acids. Trimming shortened V by 6 bases and J by 7 bases, and 16 bases separated the two germline ends. The chain's CDR3 is CASRNGGGSNSPLHF. DNA of the CDR3: TGTGCCAGCAGAAATGGGGGGGGGTCGAATTCACCCCTCCACTTT.

The sample holds a few counts of this clonotype. This chain uses TRBV14 with TRBJ2-7; the D gene is possibly TRBD1 (6 bases). This CDR3 comprises 13 residues. Trimming took 5 bases from V and 6 from J, leaving 14 bases between them. CDR1 and CDR2 (germline): SGHDN, FVKESK. The CDR3 sequence: CASSNLDSLEQYF. DNA for the CDR3: TGTGCCAGCAGCAATCTGGACAGTCTCGAGCAGTACTTC.

The sample holds many counts of this clonotype. The V call is TRBV5-1, the J call TRBJ2-1, with D unresolved. The CDR3 has 15 residues. The V gene lost 1 base and the J gene lost 0 bases, with 8 bases spanning the gap. Germline assignment: CDR1 SGHRS and CDR2 YFSETQ. CDR3 residues: CASSLFENSYNEQFF. In DNA, the CDR3 is TGCGCCAGCAGCTTGTTCGAGAACTCCTACAATGAGCAGTTCTTC.

The count of this clonotype is one. The gene calls are TRBV24-1 and TRBJ2-2; D is unresolved. CDR1 and CDR2 (germline): KGHDR, SFDVKD. This CDR3 spans 14 amino acids. V lost 5 bases and J 2 bases, leaving 8 bases between the germline ends. The CDR3 here is CATSGWANTGELFF. In nucleotides, the CDR3 is TGTGCCACCAGTGGCTGGGCAAACACCGGGGAGCTGTTTTTT.

This clonotype was counted only a few times. V is TRBV14 and J is TRBJ2-2, with D tentatively TRBD2 (6 bases). Germline CDR1 reads SGHDN; CDR2 reads FVKESK. This CDR3 region has 17 residues. V was cut by 0 bases and J by 2 bases, with 13 bases left in between. The CDR3 here is CASSQESWTTNTGELFF. DNA of the CDR3: TGTGCCAGCAGCCAAGAGTCGTGGACTACTAACACCGGGGAGCTGTTTTTT.

This clonotype has only a few counts. V and J are TRBV6-2 or TRBV6-3 and TRBJ2-2, with D unresolved. CDR1 and CDR2 from the germline V gene are MNHEY and SVGEGT. CDR3 size: 14 residues. V lost 2 bases and J 6 bases, leaving 10 bases between the germline ends. The CDR3 is CASSYNLRPGELFF. CDR3 coding DNA: TGTGCCAGCAGTTACAACCTGCGCCCCGGGGAGCTGTTTTTT.

The CDR3 DNA reads TGTGCCAGCAGTATGACAGGGGTTGGCACCGGGGAGCTGTTTTTT. Translation gives CASSMTGVGTGELFF. The chain joins TRBV12-3 or TRBV12-4 to TRBJ2-2; 8 nucleotides align to TRBD1. CDR3 size: 15 residues. The junction had 6 bases not matched to a gene; V was cut back by 5 bases and J by 4 bases.

This clonotype was recorded a few times. The chain recombines TRBV7-2 with TRBJ1-2; 7 bases align to TRBD1. The CDR3 runs 13 residues. Germline CDR1 and CDR2: SGHTA and FQGNSA. With V trimmed by 3 bases and J by 10 bases, 8 bases remained unmatched. The CDR3 DNA is TGTGCCAGCAGCTTTGAGACAGGGAGGTACTACACCTTC. This sequence encodes CASSFETGRYYTF.

This clonotype has a handful of counts. The V call is TRBV2, the J call TRBJ1-2, with no clear D. Between the trimmed V and J ends, which lost 0 bases and 6 bases, there was a span of 14 bases. The CDR3 loop spans 15 amino acids. Per the germline V gene, CDR1 is SNHLY and CDR2 is FYNNEI. CDR3 sequence reads: CASSEALFAVDGYTF. Here the CDR3 DNA reads TGTGCCAGCAGTGAAGCGCTTTTTGCAGTGGATGGCTACACCTTC.

This rearrangement joins TRBV7-9 to TRBJ2-5; D is uncertain. The CDR3 sequence is 13 residues long. CDR1 and CDR2 from the germline V gene are SEHNR and FQNEAQ (reference sequence). V gave up 3 bases and J gave up 5 bases, with 10 bases separating them. DNA of the CDR3: TGTGCCAGCAGCTTCGCAGTTCTGGAGACCCAGTACTTC. Translating gives CASSFAVLETQYF.

This clonotype was seen at least ten times. The chain recombines TRBV11-2 with TRBJ2-7; D gene uncertain. V was shortened by 0 bases and J by 2 bases, with 2 bases between the two germline ends. This CDR3 has 12 amino acids. Germline loops: CDR1 SGHAT, CDR2 FQNNGV. CDR3 sequence reads: CASSLETYEQYF. CDR3 DNA: TGTGCCAGCAGCTTAGAGACCTACGAGCAGTACTTC.

CDR3 loop: CASSYGMGSEKLFF. CDR3 in DNA: TGTGCCAGCAGCTATGGAATGGGGTCCGAAAAACTGTTTTTT. The chain carries TRBV7-9 and TRBJ1-4; D gene uncertain. The germline V gene encodes CDR1 SEHNR and CDR2 FQNEAQ (reference sequence). Trimming pared 4 bases from V and 8 bases from J, leaving 14 bases between. The CDR3 runs to 14 residues.

The sample holds a few counts of this clonotype. The CDR3 reads CSVAREGTEAFF. DNA for the CDR3: TGCAGCGTCGCCAGGGAGGGCACTGAAGCTTTCTTT. J is TRBJ1-1 and V is TRBV29-1; D possibly corresponds to TRBD1 (5 bases). V lost 6 bases, J lost 4 bases, and 12 bases lay in between. Germline assignment: CDR1 SQVTM and CDR2 ANQGSEA. This CDR3 is 12 amino acids long.

DNA of the CDR3: TGTGCCAGCAGCTTAACCCGGGAATCGGGCACACCCCTCCACTTT. Translated, it gives CASSLTRESGTPLHF. The chain combines TRBV13 with TRBJ1-6, with D uncertain. This CDR3 has 15 amino acids. The V end lost 2 bases, the J end lost 11 bases, and 16 bases lay between the germline ends. Per germline, CDR1 PRHDT and CDR2 FYEKMQ (reference sequence).

This clonotype was seen more than once but under ten times. V and J are TRBV11-2 and TRBJ1-1, with 7 bases matching TRBD1. Germline CDR1 and CDR2: SGHAT and FQNNGV. The CDR3 extends over 14 amino acids. V lost 1 base, J lost 5 bases, and 4 bases stayed unmatched. CDR3 DNA sequence: TGTGCCAGCAGCTTAGTCACAGGGGTGACTGAAGCTTTCTTT. This codes for CASSLVTGVTEAFF. Full variable domain (missing parts from reference TRBV11-2 and TRBJ1-1): EAGVAQSPRYKIIEKRQSVAFWCNPISGHATLYWYQQILGQGPKLLIQFQNNGVVDDSQLPKDRFSAERLKGVDSTLKIQPAKLEDSAVYLCASSLVTGVTEAFFGQGTRLTVV.

V gene TRBV20-1 combines with J gene TRBJ2-3; tentative D call: TRBD2 (5 bases). Germline CDR1 reads DFQATT; CDR2 reads SNEGSKA (reference sequence). This CDR3 is 16 amino acids long. V dropped 6 bases and J dropped 1 base, with 20 bases sitting between them. CDR3 in DNA: TGCAGTGCCCGAAGAGGAGGAGGATTGGGCACAGATACGCAGTATTTT. Translated, it gives CSARRGGGLGTDTQYF.

This clonotype was recorded many times. The chain links TRBV11-2 to TRBJ2-7; perhaps TRBD1 as D (6 bases). CDR1 and CDR2 from the germline V gene are SGHAT and FQNNGV. Trimming pared 4 bases from V and 3 bases from J, leaving 10 bases between. This CDR3 is 13 amino acids long. The CDR3 region has the DNA TGTGCCAGCAGCTCCGGACAGCACTACGAGCAGTACTTC. Its protein product is CASSSGQHYEQYF.

The J gene is TRBJ2-7, the V gene TRBV27, with 11 bases matching TRBD2. The CDR3 loop spans 15 amino acids. Germline CDR1 and CDR2: MNHEY and SMNVEV (reference sequence). The V and J ends lost 5 bases and 2 bases, in that order; junction bases with no gene match: 5. The CDR3 DNA sequence: TGTGCCAGCAGTCCAGGACTAGCGGGCCCCTACGAGCAGTACTTC. It encodes CASSPGLAGPYEQYF.

The rearrangement uses TRBV7-2 and TRBJ2-5; 10 bases fit TRBD2. CDR1 SGHTA and CDR2 FQGNSA come from the germline V gene. J lost 1 base, V lost 2 bases, and 4 bases had no gene match. The CDR3 sequence is 16 residues long. In DNA form, the CDR3 reads TGTGCCAGCAGCTTAAGCGGGGGGGCTCGCCAAGAGACCCAGTACTTC. Protein sequence: CASSLSGGARQETQYF.

This clonotype was seen only a few times. V and J are TRBV9 and TRBJ2-1; 9 nucleotides match TRBD1. Germline values: CDR1 SGDLS, CDR2 YYNGEE. Germline trimming cut 4 bases from V and 6 bases from J; bases unmatched to any gene: 11. The CDR3 consists of 16 residues. The CDR3 spells CASSFAGTGWANEQFF. CDR3 sequence (DNA): TGTGCCAGCAGCTTCGCCGGGACAGGGTGGGCCAATGAGCAGTTCTTC.

The V call is TRBV6-2 or TRBV6-3, the J call TRBJ2-7; the match to TRBD1 covers 8 bases. This CDR3 region has 11 residues. Germline CDR1 MNHEY, CDR2 SVGEGT. V was clipped by 6 bases and J by 12 bases; unmatched bases: 7. DNA for the CDR3: TGTGCCAGCAGCACAGGACAGGGCTGGTACTTC. Translation gives CASSTGQGWYF.

This clonotype was detected only a few times. The V and J genes are TRBV6-2 or TRBV6-3 and TRBJ1-5, with 9 bases aligning to TRBD1. Trimming removed 6 bases from V and 6 bases from J; junction bases left unmatched: 9. The CDR3 extends over 15 amino acids. CDR1 is MNHEY, CDR2 SVGEGT, per germline. The CDR3 loop reads CASREQGAGSQPQHF. The CDR3 nucleotides are TGTGCCAGCAGGGAACAGGGGGCGGGAAGTCAGCCCCAGCATTTT.

Turning to this clonotype: It may be a read error: a sequence one base away is much more abundant. V gene TRBV28 combines with J gene TRBJ2-2; TRBD1 aligns across 7 bases. The CDR3 runs 17 residues. Looked up from germline, CDR1 is MDHEN and CDR2 is SYDVKM. The CDR3 reads CASSDRSTGWVTGELIF. The CDR3 DNA is TGTGCCAGCAGTGACCGCTCGACAGGGTGGGTCACCGGGGAGCTGATTTTT. Supplemented by reference TRBV28 and TRBJ2-2, the full variable domain reads DVKVTQSSRYLVKRTGEKVFLECVQDMDHENMFWYRQDPGLGLRLIYFSYDVKMKEKGDIPEGYSVSREKKERFSLILESASTNQTSMYLCASSDRSTGWVTGELIFGEGSRLTVL.

This clonotype turned up a few times. This chain connects TRBV7-2 to TRBJ2-7, with 7 bases fitting TRBD2. The germline V gene encodes CDR1 SGHTA and CDR2 FQGNSA. V was clipped by 6 bases and J by 3 bases; unmatched bases: 8. This CDR3 contains 14 residues. The CDR3 here is CASRRGLGYYEQYF. DNA for the CDR3: TGTGCCAGCAGACGAGGACTAGGGTACTACGAGCAGTACTTC.

The chain carries TRBV7-2 and TRBJ2-1; D is possibly TRBD1 (5 bases). The germline V gene has CDR1 SGHTA and CDR2 FQGNSA. The V end lost 5 bases, the J end lost 5 bases, and 10 bases lay between the germline ends. The length of the CDR3 is 13 residues. This chain's CDR3 is CASSLDTDNEQFF. CDR3 DNA sequence: TGTGCCAGCAGCCTGGACACGGACAATGAGCAGTTCTTC.

The genes are TRBV6-2 or TRBV6-3 and TRBJ2-1; tentatively, D is TRBD1 (5 bases). Deletions cut 3 bases from V and 7 bases from J, with 10 bases between. From germline, CDR1 is MNHEY and CDR2 SVGEGT. The CDR3 is 13 residues long. The DNA for the CDR3 is TGTGCCAGCAGTTATGGCAGGGCAAATGAGCAGTTCTTC. Translated, it gives CASSYGRANEQFF.